This entry lists 24 T cell receptor beta chains sequenced from one sample in a study of blood T cell repertoires in COVID-19. The table came from immunoSEQ multiplex PCR; TCRdb's copy has only in-frame clones and leaves some out. The sample shows 450,000 or so clones, around 90% of them seen only once. Sequenced input: peripheral blood. Every receptor here comes from a young man with COVID-19, enrolled during active disease.

This clone came up a few times. The J gene is TRBJ2-1, the V gene TRBV7-9, with TRBD2 matching over 11 bases. This CDR3 spans 15 amino acids. Trimming cost V 2 bases and J 8 bases; bases outside gene matches: 5. CDR1 SEHNR and CDR2 FQNEAQ come from the germline V gene (reference sequence). CDR3 in DNA: TGTGCCAGCAGCTTACTAGCGGGAGGACCCGATGAGCAGTTCTTC. Protein product: CASSLLAGGPDEQFF.

V gene TRBV27 combines with J gene TRBJ1-1; D gene unclear. The V end lost 5 bases, the J end lost 1 base, and 14 bases lay between the germline ends. CDR3 length: 15 residues. Germline V gene lookup returns CDR1 MNHEY and CDR2 SMNVEV (reference sequence). CDR3 loop: CASSPLSSKNTEAFF. In DNA, the CDR3 is TGTGCCAGCAGTCCCCTCAGTTCCAAGAACACTGAAGCTTTCTTT.

The V and J genes are TRBV30 and TRBJ1-5, with no clear D. The V end was cut by 0 bases, the J end by 0 bases, with 3 bases between. This CDR3 spans 13 amino acids. Germline values: CDR1 GTSNPN, CDR2 SVGIG (reference sequence). CDR3 DNA sequence: TGTGCCTGGAGTGTCGGTAGCAATCAGCCCCAGCATTTT. Translating gives CAWSVGSNQPQHF.

This clone appeared once. CDR3 nucleotides: TGCGCCAGCAGCTCAGGAGAGACCCAGTACTTC. This translates into CASSSGETQYF. The chain joins TRBV5-1 to TRBJ2-5; D remains ambiguous. This CDR3 has 11 residues. The V end was cut by 3 bases, the J end by 4 bases, with 4 bases between. The germline V gene has CDR1 SGHRS and CDR2 YFSETQ.

The chain has TRBV25-1 and TRBJ1-6, with 9 bases identical to TRBD1. The junction had 2 bases not matched to a gene; V was cut back by 5 bases and J by 6 bases. Germline V CDR1 and CDR2: MGHDK, SYGVNS. The CDR3 has 14 residues. DNA for the CDR3: TGTGCCAGCAGTTGGACAGGGGTTAATTCACCCCTCCACTTT. Amino acids: CASSWTGVNSPLHF.

In this sample, this clone turned up once. The chain is built from TRBV28 and TRBJ2-7; 7 nucleotides match TRBD1. In germline, CDR1 is MDHEN, CDR2 SYDVKM. V gave up 8 bases and J gave up 7 bases; unmatched junction bases: 8. CDR3 size: 12 residues. The CDR3 is CASEGQFREQYF. The CDR3 coding sequence is TGTGCCAGCGAGGGACAGTTTCGTGAGCAGTACTTC. The variable domain in full, with the rest retrieved from reference TRBV28 and TRBJ2-7, is DVKVTQSSRYLVKRTGEKVFLECVQDMDHENMFWYRQDPGLGLRLIYFSYDVKMKEKGDIPEGYSVSREKKERFSLILESASTNQTSMYLCASEGQFREQYFGPGTRLTVT.

The gene calls are TRBV25-1 and TRBJ2-3, with D perhaps TRBD1 (5 bases). The CDR3 totals 16 residues. Germline values: CDR1 MGHDK, CDR2 SYGVNS. V lost 0 bases and J 0 bases, leaving 10 bases between the germline ends. The CDR3 bases are TGTGCCAGCAGTGAATATGGGGCAGTTAGCACAGATACGCAGTATTTT. This encodes CASSEYGAVSTDTQYF.

This clone was counted once. The rearrangement links TRBV7-6 to TRBJ2-2; TRBD2 aligns across 9 bases. CDR3 size: 17 residues. The V gene's germline CDR1 is SGHVS and CDR2 FNYEAQ. Trimming cost V 5 bases and J 7 bases; bases outside gene matches: 14. In DNA form, the CDR3 reads TGTGCCAGCAGCCCCCCCTCCTGGCGGGAGGGAATCGGGGAGCTGTTTTTT. This codes for CASSPPSWREGIGELFF.

The rearrangement uses TRBV7-9 and TRBJ2-2; D possibly corresponds to TRBD1 (6 bases). Germline CDR1 reads SEHNR; CDR2 reads FQNEAQ (reference sequence). The CDR3 length is 15 residues. The V and J ends lost 8 bases and 4 bases respectively, with 17 bases between them. For the CDR3, the DNA is TGTGCCAGCGGCCCTAGGGGACACATCACCGGGGAGCTGTTTTTT. Its protein is CASGPRGHITGELFF.

The chain combines TRBV6-5 with TRBJ2-7; weak D call: TRBD1 (7 bases). The V end lost 6 bases, the J end lost 3 bases, and 18 bases lay between the germline ends. CDR1 MNHEY and CDR2 SVGAGI come from the germline V gene. CDR3 length: 15 amino acids. The CDR3 sequence: CASSEPGQTSYEQYF. The CDR3 DNA sequence: TGTGCCAGCAGCGAGCCGGGACAGACTAGCTACGAGCAGTACTTC.

A single count supports this clone. V gene TRBV7-8 combines with J gene TRBJ2-7, with 7 bases lining up with TRBD1. The CDR3 runs to 13 residues. From germline, CDR1 is SGHVS and CDR2 FQNEAQ. With 7 bases clipped from V and 2 bases from J, the junction kept 5 bases outside the gene matches. The CDR3 region is CASTQTGTYEQYF. The CDR3 DNA sequence: TGTGCCAGCACCCAGACAGGGACCTACGAGCAGTACTTC.

The chain employs TRBV10-3 and TRBJ2-3; D perhaps matches TRBD2 (7 bases). The germline gives CDR1 ENHRY, CDR2 SYGVKD. V lost 4 bases and J 4 bases, leaving 12 bases between the germline ends. The CDR3 spans 14 residues. The CDR3 region has the DNA TGTGCCATCAGTGGGGGGGGCATCTCAGATACGCAGTATTTT. Residues: CAISGGGISDTQYF.

The rearrangement links TRBV5-1 to TRBJ2-1, with 12 bases lining up with TRBD2. The CDR3 loop spans 16 amino acids. V dropped 3 bases and J dropped 1; count of bases not matched to a gene: 2. The V gene's germline CDR1 is SGHRS and CDR2 YFSETQ. The DNA of the CDR3 is TGCGCCAGCAGCTCGACTAGCGGGAGTTCCTACAATGAGCAGTTCTTC. Its translation is CASSSTSGSSYNEQFF. The whole variable domain, remainder taken from reference TRBV5-1 and TRBJ2-1, is KAGVTQTPRYLIKTRGQQVTLSCSPISGHRSVSWYQQTPGQGLQFLFEYFSETQRNKGNFPGRFSGRQFSNSRSEMNVSTLELGDSALYLCASSSTSGSSYNEQFFGPGTRLTVL.

This clone was picked up a small number of times. The gene calls are TRBV6-5 and TRBJ1-1; the match to TRBD1 covers 7 bases. CDR3 size: 13 residues. V dropped 7 bases and J dropped 5; count of bases not matched to a gene: 7. Looked up from germline, CDR1 is MNHEY and CDR2 is SVGAGI. The chain's CDR3 is CASTPGQPTEAFF. The CDR3 DNA follows: TGTGCCAGCACCCCGGGACAGCCTACTGAAGCTTTCTTT.

The chain employs TRBV3-1 (or the pseudogene TRBV3-2) and TRBJ2-3; TRBD2 matches 8 bases. There are 16 residues in the CDR3. Trimming at V came to 4 bases and at J to 7 bases, leaving 13 bases not matched to a gene. Germline V CDR1 and CDR2: LGHDT, YNNKEL (reference sequence). The CDR3 is CASSRSHGGAGNTQYF. CDR3 bases: TGTGCCAGCAGCCGGTCCCACGGGGGGGCCGGAAATACGCAGTATTTT.

In DNA, the CDR3 is TGTGCCAGCAGTGGTTCCTGGACTAGCGGGAAATACAATGAGCAGTTCTTC. Protein product: CASSGSWTSGKYNEQFF. The rearrangement links TRBV6-1 to TRBJ2-1, with 12 nucleotides matching TRBD2. Germline CDR1 is MNHNS and CDR2 is SASEGT. V was pared by 4 bases and J by 4 bases, with 8 bases of the junction left unmatched. The CDR3 runs to 17 residues.

This clone was counted between two and nine times. This sequence joins TRBV19 and TRBJ1-2; TRBD1 might be the D (5 bases). The V gene lost 7 bases and the J gene lost 3 bases, with 12 bases spanning the gap. This CDR3 is 13 amino acids long. CDR1 is LNHDA and CDR2 is SQIVND in the germline V gene (reference sequence). CDR3 sequence reads: CASTRAQDYGYTF. The CDR3 DNA reads as TGTGCCAGTACCCGGGCACAGGACTATGGCTACACCTTC.

The CDR3 DNA reads TGTGCCAGCAGCTGTAGCGCGAAATCCCACACAGATACGCAGTATTTT. Translation gives CASSCSAKSHTDTQYF. V is TRBV21-1 and J is TRBJ2-3; the D segment call TRBD2 is taken from the table without a DNA check. TRBV21-1 corresponds to a pseudogene. This CDR3 is built from 16 residues.

A single count supports this clone. Other nucleotide sequences from this sample produce the same CDR3. The CDR3 is CASSLAGGNEQFF. The CDR3, as DNA: TGTGCCAGTAGTTTGGCGGGGGGCAATGAGCAGTTCTTC. V usage is TRBV19 and J usage is TRBJ2-1, with 8 bases identical to TRBD2. V was pared by 5 bases and J by 6 bases, with 3 bases of the junction left unmatched. Germline V gene data show CDR1 as LNHDA and CDR2 as SQIVND (reference sequence). CDR3 length: 13 amino acids.

The chain couples TRBV5-1 to TRBJ1-4; D gene ambiguous. The V end was cut by 10 bases, the J end by 0 bases, with 13 bases between. In germline, CDR1 is SGHRS, CDR2 YFSETQ. The CDR3 runs to 14 residues. The CDR3: CAGRTGTTNEKLFF. In DNA form, the CDR3 reads TGCGCCGGACGTACCGGGACAACTAATGAAAAACTGTTTTTT.

V is TRBV5-1 and J is TRBJ1-1; possibly TRBD1 for D (5 bases). CDR1 is SGHRS and CDR2 is YFSETQ in the germline V gene. This CDR3 region has 15 residues. With 0 bases removed from V and 4 bases from J, the gap between germline ends came to 13 bases. The CDR3 reads CASSLEWQGGTEAFF. In DNA, the CDR3 is TGCGCCAGCAGCTTGGAGTGGCAGGGTGGCACTGAAGCTTTCTTT.

This chain joins TRBV28 and TRBJ2-1; D may be TRBD1 (6 bases). Trimming took off 9 bases at V and 6 bases at J, with 18 bases between the two ends. Germline CDR1 is MDHEN and CDR2 is SYDVKM. The CDR3 covers 14 residues. CDR3 in DNA: TGTGCCAGTCTGGACAGAGGACCGGGCAATGAGCAGTTCTTC. As protein: CASLDRGPGNEQFF.

The rearrangement links TRBV21-1 to TRBJ1-1; the table gives TRBD1 as D, unverified against the DNA. TRBV21-1 is an annotated pseudogene. This CDR3 comprises 14 residues. The CDR3, as DNA: TGTGCCAGCACCCAAAGGGGAAAGGGCCCCGAAGCTTTCTTT. Translated, it gives CASTQRGKGPEAFF.

The chain employs TRBV2 and TRBJ2-7; TRBD2 is a possible D gene (5 bases). The germline V gene has CDR1 SNHLY and CDR2 FYNNEI. The CDR3 sequence is 12 residues long. V dropped 10 bases and J dropped 3 bases, with 13 bases sitting between them. As DNA, the CDR3 is TGTGCCACGCTGACTACCTTCTACGAGCAGTACTTC. Translation gives CATLTTFYEQYF.